The rows below give T cell receptor beta chains drawn from one sample of a study of lymphopenia after photon versus proton radiotherapy. Assay used: immunoSEQ multiplex PCR; TCRdb lists only in-frame clones, some missing. The sample holds tens of thousands of clones, around 83% seen once. Sample: peripheral blood, taken from a patient treated with proton-based radiotherapy. The source is a woman between 65 and 79 years old with pancreatic cancer. Some clones in this sample may be carry-over from other donors' samples. Each CDR3 is given with its conserved first and last residue. A D gene is named only where the DNA matches it firmly. Clone size is not always given. Where it is, it says once, few, many or a class for expanded clones.

clone_size: -; v_call: TRBV4-1; j_call: TRBJ2-2; d_call: -; cdr3_length: 18; cdr3_nt: TGCGCCAGCAGCCAAGGACCGGGACCCTCACTAAACACCGGGGAGCTGTTTTTT; cdr3_aa: CASSQGPGPSLNTGELFF
clone_size: -; v_call: TRBV19; j_call: TRBJ1-1; d_call: TRBD1; cdr3_length: 15; cdr3_nt: TGTGCCAGTCGGGACAGGGGGCGCGGAAGGGCTGAAGCTTTCTTT; cdr3_aa: CASRDRGRGRAEAFF
clone_size: -; v_call: TRBV18; j_call: TRBJ2-5; d_call: -; cdr3_length: 11; cdr3_nt: TGTGCCAGCTCACCGGGTGAGACCCAGTACTTC; cdr3_aa: CASSPGETQYF
clone_size: -; v_call: TRBV14; j_call: TRBJ2-5; d_call: -; cdr3_length: 16; cdr3_nt: TGTGCCAGCAGCCAAGATCTTATTGGGTGGCGGGAGACCCAGTACTTC; cdr3_aa: CASSQDLIGWRETQYF
clone_size: -; v_call: TRBV7-2; j_call: TRBJ2-3; d_call: -; cdr3_length: 14; cdr3_nt: TGTGCCAGCAGCTTTGGCGGGAGCACAGATACGCAGTATTTT; cdr3_aa: CASSFGGSTDTQYF
clone_size: -; v_call: TRBV15; j_call: TRBJ2-7; d_call: TRBD1; cdr3_length: 14; cdr3_nt: TGTGCCACCAGCAGGGACAGGGAAGTCTACGAGCAGTACTTC; cdr3_aa: CATSRDREVYEQYF
clone_size: -; v_call: TRBV23-1; j_call: TRBJ2-7; d_call: TRBD1; cdr3_length: 16; cdr3_nt: TGCGCCAGCAGTCAATCGAAGGACAGGGCGTACTACGAGCAGTACTTC; cdr3_aa: CASSQSKDRAYYEQYF
clone_size: -; v_call: TRBV7-9; j_call: TRBJ1-4; d_call: -; cdr3_length: 15; cdr3_nt: TGTGCCAGCAGCTTAGCCCGGACAGCCGAGGAAAAACTGTTTTTT; cdr3_aa: CASSLARTAEEKLFF
clone_size: -; v_call: TRBV15; j_call: TRBJ1-2; d_call: TRBD1; cdr3_length: 15; cdr3_nt: TGTGCCACCAGACCGGGACAGGGATTCGCCTATGGCTACACCTTC; cdr3_aa: CATRPGQGFAYGYTF
clone_size: -; v_call: TRBV9; j_call: TRBJ2-3; d_call: -; cdr3_length: 15; cdr3_nt: TGTGCCAGCAGTCCCGGGACCGACACGGGGGATACGCAGTATTTT; cdr3_aa: CASSPGTDTGDTQYF
clone_size: -; v_call: TRBV7-2; j_call: TRBJ1-2; d_call: -; cdr3_length: 13; cdr3_nt: TGTGCCAGCAGCCAGCCGCCTAACTATGGCTACACCTTC; cdr3_aa: CASSQPPNYGYTF
clone_size: -; v_call: TRBV5-8; j_call: TRBJ2-2; d_call: -; cdr3_length: 14; cdr3_nt: TGTGCCAGCAGCTGGTATCAAAACACCGGGGAGCTGTTTTTT; cdr3_aa: CASSWYQNTGELFF
clone_size: -; v_call: TRBV10-3; j_call: TRBJ1-1; d_call: TRBD1; cdr3_length: 15; cdr3_nt: TGTGCCACCCAGATAGACAGGGGAAGTGGAACTGAAGCTTTCTTT; cdr3_aa: CATQIDRGSGTEAFF
clone_size: -; v_call: TRBV28; j_call: TRBJ1-2; d_call: -; cdr3_length: 14; cdr3_nt: TGTGCCAGCAGTTTCGTCCGGTCGGGGGATGGCTACACCTTC; cdr3_aa: CASSFVRSGDGYTF
clone_size: -; v_call: TRBV5-1; j_call: TRBJ2-2; d_call: TRBD2; cdr3_length: 14; cdr3_nt: TGCGCCAGCAGCCTTGGACTAGAAAACGGGGAGCTGTTTTTT; cdr3_aa: CASSLGLENGELFF
clone_size: few; v_call: TRBV5-4; j_call: TRBJ2-3; d_call: -; cdr3_length: 15; cdr3_nt: TGTGCCAGCAGCTTGGATCGGGGTAGCACAGATACGCAGTATTTT; cdr3_aa: CASSLDRGSTDTQYF
clone_size: -; v_call: TRBV27; j_call: TRBJ2-7; d_call: TRBD1; cdr3_length: 15; cdr3_nt: TGTGCCAGCAGTTTTAACCCTCGGACAGGGGGCGAGCAGTACTTC; cdr3_aa: CASSFNPRTGGEQYF
clone_size: -; v_call: TRBV5-1; j_call: TRBJ2-2; d_call: -; cdr3_length: 14; cdr3_nt: TGCGCCAGCAGCGAGGCAACAAACACCGGGGAGCTGTTTTTT; cdr3_aa: CASSEATNTGELFF
clone_size: -; v_call: TRBV7-2; j_call: TRBJ2-7; d_call: -; cdr3_length: 15; cdr3_nt: TGTGCCAGCAGCTTAGAGGGGGGGTACTACTACGAGCAGTACTTC; cdr3_aa: CASSLEGGYYYEQYF
clone_size: -; v_call: TRBV25-1; j_call: TRBJ2-5; d_call: -; cdr3_length: 14; cdr3_nt: TGTGCCAGCAGTCGGGGCGGGGACCAAGAGACCCAGTACTTC; cdr3_aa: CASSRGGDQETQYF
clone_size: -; v_call: TRBV28; j_call: TRBJ2-7; d_call: TRBD1; cdr3_length: 14; cdr3_nt: TGTGCCAGCATCGGACAGGGGAAGGGCTACGAGCAGTACTTC; cdr3_aa: CASIGQGKGYEQYF
clone_size: -; v_call: TRBV27; j_call: TRBJ2-1; d_call: -; cdr3_length: 15; cdr3_nt: TGTGCCAGCAGTTTTAGGGGGGACCCTTACAATGAGCAGTTCTTC; cdr3_aa: CASSFRGDPYNEQFF
clone_size: -; v_call: TRBV7-8; j_call: TRBJ1-1; d_call: -; cdr3_length: 17; cdr3_nt: TGTGCCAGCAGCTTAGTGTTTAGTGGGGGCCGGGACACTGAAGCTTTCTTT; cdr3_aa: CASSLVFSGGRDTEAFF
clone_size: -; v_call: TRBV19; j_call: TRBJ1-5; d_call: -; cdr3_length: 13; cdr3_nt: TGTGCCAGTAAGGCAGGTTTAAATCAGCCCCAGCATTTT; cdr3_aa: CASKAGLNQPQHF
clone_size: few; v_call: TRBV11-2; j_call: TRBJ2-5; d_call: TRBD2; cdr3_length: 15; cdr3_nt: TGTGCCAGCAGCGCTCTAGCGGGAGTCTCTCAGACCCAGTACTTC; cdr3_aa: CASSALAGVSQTQYF
clone_size: -; v_call: TRBV9; j_call: TRBJ1-2; d_call: -; cdr3_length: 14; cdr3_nt: TGTGCCAGCAGCGGTGAGGACGGCGGTGGGGGCTACACCTTC; cdr3_aa: CASSGEDGGGGYTF
clone_size: -; v_call: TRBV7-2; j_call: TRBJ2-7; d_call: -; cdr3_length: 15; cdr3_nt: TGTGCCAGCAGCTTAAGGACAATGGGATACTACGAGCAGTACTTC; cdr3_aa: CASSLRTMGYYEQYF
clone_size: -; v_call: TRBV4-2; j_call: TRBJ1-5; d_call: -; cdr3_length: 15; cdr3_nt: TGTGCCAGCAGCCAAGAATTTCGAGGGAGTCAGCCCCAGCATTTT; cdr3_aa: CASSQEFRGSQPQHF
clone_size: -; v_call: TRBV12-5; j_call: TRBJ2-1; d_call: TRBD1; cdr3_length: 13; cdr3_nt: TGTGCTAGTGGTAAGGGACAGTTCAATGAGCAGTTCTTC; cdr3_aa: CASGKGQFNEQFF
clone_size: -; v_call: TRBV27; j_call: TRBJ2-5; d_call: -; cdr3_length: 15; cdr3_nt: TGTGCCAGCAGTTTATCGGTAACAGCGCAAGAGACCCAGTACTTC; cdr3_aa: CASSLSVTAQETQYF
clone_size: once; v_call: TRBV5-1; j_call: TRBJ2-5; d_call: -; cdr3_length: 16; cdr3_nt: TGCGCCAGCAGCTTGTTCGGGGACACCGAAGAAGAGACCCAGTACTTC; cdr3_aa: CASSLFGDTEEETQYF
clone_size: few; v_call: TRBV5-1; j_call: TRBJ2-7; d_call: -; cdr3_length: 15; cdr3_nt: TGCGCCAGCAGCTTGGACACTTACGATGACTACGAGCAGTACTTC; cdr3_aa: CASSLDTYDDYEQYF
clone_size: -; v_call: TRBV5-1; j_call: TRBJ1-1; d_call: TRBD1; cdr3_length: 14; cdr3_nt: TGCGCCAGCAGCTCACCAGGGGGCAATACTGAAGCTTTCTTT; cdr3_aa: CASSSPGGNTEAFF